This T cell receptor beta chain was recorded in a study of cytotoxic CD8 clonotypes in ibrutinib-treated CLL. Study information: Responses comprised some 24 partial and 2 complete; at median around 6 years, approximately 14 remained remitted and some 12 progressed. Regarding the study as a whole: Public clonotypes occurred uncommonly; on treatment, they contracted or remained stable. Before falling back toward baseline at progression, clonality had risen at the time of ibrutinib response.

Details on this clone: Its antigen is not identified.

The table came from immunoSEQ multiplex PCR; TCRdb's copy has only in-frame clones and leaves some out. The data hold more than 200,000 clones, with approximately 75% observed a single time. The germline V and J ends were trimmed by 0 bases and 4 bases, with 10 bases remaining between them. CDR1 and CDR2 (germline): SGHVS, FNYEAQ. This CDR3 spans 14 amino acids. Sequences were derived from PBMCs, sampled after 12 months of ibrutinib treatment. The TCR comes from a human donor with chronic lymphocytic leukemia. The V and J genes are TRBV7-6 and TRBJ2-7; D remains unclear. The CDR3 DNA reads as TGTGCCAGCAGCTTAGCGAGGAATTTTTACGAGCAGTACTTC. Translating gives CASSLARNFYEQYF. Drawing the rest from reference TRBV7-6 and TRBJ2-7, the complete variable domain is GAGVSQSPRYKVTKRGQDVALRCDPISGHVSLYWYRQALGQGPEFLTYFNYEAQQDKSGLPNDRFSAERPEGSISTLTIQRTEQRDSAMYRCASSLARNFYEQYFGPGTRLTVT.